This note documents a single T cell receptor beta chain sequence. Its matching antigen is unknown. The data derive from a study of OX40 agonist ivuxolimab in advanced cancers. Across the study: Dose-escalation patients were diagnosed with hepatocellular carcinoma, melanoma, renal cell cancer or head and neck cancer. Mean age approximately 59 years, range roughly 23 to 79; roughly 80% male. General study results and limits: Determination of antigen specificity was not performed for the expanded peripheral T cells. On average, CD8+ T cells showed a greater number of expanded clones than CD4+.

V lost 2 bases and J lost 4; bases outside the gene matches: 3. The germline V gene has CDR1 SQVTM and CDR2 ANQGSEA. The CDR3 is made up of 13 amino acids. Here immunoSEQ multiplex PCR was the method, and the copy in TCRdb shows in-frame clones only, minus some. This sample yields about 70,000 clones, of which about 85% are seen a single time; 0.53% belongs to the top ten. The receptor was isolated from an adult with an advanced solid tumor such as melanoma, head and neck, liver or kidney cancer. This specimen consisted of CD4+ or CD8+ T cells sorted from blood, obtained in a trial of the OX40 agonist ivuxolimab. The J gene is TRBJ2-3, the V gene TRBV29-1, with TRBD1 identical over 7 bases. CDR3 nucleotides: TGCAGCGTTGAACGACAGGGAGCAGATACGCAGTATTTT. It yields the protein CSVERQGADTQYF.